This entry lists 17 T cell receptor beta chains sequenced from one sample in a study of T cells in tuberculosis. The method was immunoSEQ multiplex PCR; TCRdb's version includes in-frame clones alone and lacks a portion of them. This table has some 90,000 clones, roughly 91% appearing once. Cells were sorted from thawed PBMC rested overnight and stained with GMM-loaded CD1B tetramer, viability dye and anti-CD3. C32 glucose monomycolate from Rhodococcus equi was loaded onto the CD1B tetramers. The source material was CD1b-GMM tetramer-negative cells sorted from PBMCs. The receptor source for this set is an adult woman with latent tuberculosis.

In DNA form, the CDR3 reads TGTGCCAGCAGCCAAGGAAGTAACAGGGGGCTCAACTATGGCTACACCTTC. As protein: CASSQGSNRGLNYGYTF. The J gene is TRBJ1-2, the V gene TRBV14, with 9 bases matching TRBD1. V was pared by 1 base and J by 2 bases, with 8 bases of the junction left unmatched. The germline gives CDR1 SGHDN, CDR2 FVKESK. The CDR3 spans 17 residues.

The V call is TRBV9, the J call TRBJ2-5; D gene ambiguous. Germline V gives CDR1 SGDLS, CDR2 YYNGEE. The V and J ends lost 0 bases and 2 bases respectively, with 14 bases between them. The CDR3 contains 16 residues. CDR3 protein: CASSVAAKQLQETQYF. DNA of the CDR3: TGTGCCAGCAGCGTAGCGGCCAAACAGCTACAAGAGACCCAGTACTTC.

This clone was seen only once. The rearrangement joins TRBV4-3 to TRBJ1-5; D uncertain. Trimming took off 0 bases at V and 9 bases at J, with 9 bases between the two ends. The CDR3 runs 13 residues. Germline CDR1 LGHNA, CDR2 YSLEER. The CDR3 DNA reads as TGCGCCAGCAGCCAAGATGGAGTAAGGCCCCAGCATTTT. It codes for CASSQDGVRPQHF.

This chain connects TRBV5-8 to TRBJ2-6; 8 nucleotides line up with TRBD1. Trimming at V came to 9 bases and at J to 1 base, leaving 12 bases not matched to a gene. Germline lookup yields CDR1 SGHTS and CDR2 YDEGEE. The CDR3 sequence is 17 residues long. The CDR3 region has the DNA TGTGCCACAATAAGGACAGGGCTTAGTTCTGGGGCCAACGTCCTGACTTTC. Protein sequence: CATIRTGLSSGANVLTF.

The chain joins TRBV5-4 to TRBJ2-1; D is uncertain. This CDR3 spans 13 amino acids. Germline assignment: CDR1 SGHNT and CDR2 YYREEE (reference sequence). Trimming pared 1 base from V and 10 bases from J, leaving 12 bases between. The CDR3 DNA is TGTGCCAGCAGCTTGAGAGGTGAGAGGGAGCAGTTCTTC. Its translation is CASSLRGEREQFF.

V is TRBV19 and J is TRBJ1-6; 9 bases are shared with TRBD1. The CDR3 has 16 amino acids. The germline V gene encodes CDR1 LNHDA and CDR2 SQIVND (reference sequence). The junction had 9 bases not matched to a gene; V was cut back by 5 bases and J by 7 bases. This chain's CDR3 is CASSLPGTGRNSPLHF. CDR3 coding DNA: TGTGCCAGTAGTCTACCCGGGACAGGGAGGAATTCACCCCTCCACTTT.

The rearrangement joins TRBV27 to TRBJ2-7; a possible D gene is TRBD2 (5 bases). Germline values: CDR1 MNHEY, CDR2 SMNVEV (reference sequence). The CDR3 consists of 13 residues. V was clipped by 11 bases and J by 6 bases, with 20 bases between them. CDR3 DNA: TGTGCCGGAGGAAGCCTCCAGTTCTGCGAGCAGTACGTC. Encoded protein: CAGGSLQFCEQYV.

The CDR3 nucleotides read TGTGCCAGCAGCTTGGACAGGGGATACTATGGCTACACCTTC. Translated: CASSLDRGYYGYTF. The genes are TRBV5-6 and TRBJ1-2; 7 nucleotides agree with TRBD1. Germline V gene sequence: CDR1 SGHDT, CDR2 YYEEEE. There are 14 residues in the CDR3. Trimming removed 0 bases from V and 3 bases from J; junction bases left unmatched: 2.

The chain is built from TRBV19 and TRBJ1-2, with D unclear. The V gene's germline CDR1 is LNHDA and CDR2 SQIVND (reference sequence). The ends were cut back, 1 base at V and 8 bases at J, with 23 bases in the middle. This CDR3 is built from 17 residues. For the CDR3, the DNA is TGTGCCAGTAGTATAGGAGGGCAGGCTACCCTCCTTAAGGGCTACACCTTC. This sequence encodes CASSIGGQATLLKGYTF.

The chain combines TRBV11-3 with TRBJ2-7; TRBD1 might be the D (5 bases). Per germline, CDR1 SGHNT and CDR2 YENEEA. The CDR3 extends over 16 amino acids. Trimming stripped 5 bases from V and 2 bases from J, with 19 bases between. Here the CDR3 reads CASSPVGPRLAYEQYF. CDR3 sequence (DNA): TGTGCCAGCAGCCCAGTGGGGCCCCGTCTAGCCTACGAGCAGTACTTC.

The DNA of the CDR3 is TGTGCCAGCAGCAAAGTTTCTCTTGGACTAGCGGAAGAGACCCAGTACTTC. Translating it yields CASSKVSLGLAEETQYF. The V and J genes are TRBV21-1 and TRBJ2-5; the D call TRBD2 from the table was never checked on the DNA. TRBV21-1 is listed as a pseudogene. CDR3 size: 17 residues.

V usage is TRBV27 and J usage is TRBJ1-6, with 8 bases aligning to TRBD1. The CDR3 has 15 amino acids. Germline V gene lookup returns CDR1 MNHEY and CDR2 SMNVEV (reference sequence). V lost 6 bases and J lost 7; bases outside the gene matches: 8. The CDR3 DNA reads TGTGCCAGCAGAAGCCAGGGGGCGATAAATTCACCCCTCCACTTT. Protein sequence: CASRSQGAINSPLHF.

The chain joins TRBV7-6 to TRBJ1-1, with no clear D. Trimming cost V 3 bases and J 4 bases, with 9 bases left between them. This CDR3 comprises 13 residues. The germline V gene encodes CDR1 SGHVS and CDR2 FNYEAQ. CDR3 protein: CASSFRASTEAFF. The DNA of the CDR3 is TGTGCCAGCAGCTTCCGTGCGAGCACTGAAGCTTTCTTT.

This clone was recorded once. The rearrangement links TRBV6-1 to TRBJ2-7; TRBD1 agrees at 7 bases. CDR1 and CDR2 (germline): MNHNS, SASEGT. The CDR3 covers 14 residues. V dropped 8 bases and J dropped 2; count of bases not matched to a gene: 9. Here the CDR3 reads CASVPGQSPYEQYF. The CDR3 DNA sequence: TGTGCCAGCGTCCCGGGACAGAGCCCCTACGAGCAGTACTTC.

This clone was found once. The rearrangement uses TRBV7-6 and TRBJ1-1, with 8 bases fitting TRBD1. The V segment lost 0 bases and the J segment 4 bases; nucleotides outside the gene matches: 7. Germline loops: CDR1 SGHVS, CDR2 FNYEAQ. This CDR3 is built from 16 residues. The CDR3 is CASSLALSGGRTEAFF. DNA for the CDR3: TGTGCCAGCAGCTTAGCGCTGTCAGGGGGCCGCACTGAAGCTTTCTTT.

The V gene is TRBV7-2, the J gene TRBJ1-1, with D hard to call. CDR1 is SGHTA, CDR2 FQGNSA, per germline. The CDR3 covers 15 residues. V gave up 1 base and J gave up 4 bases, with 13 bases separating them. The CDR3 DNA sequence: TGTGCCAGCAGCTTAGACGGGGTGAAGAGCACTGAAGCTTTCTTT. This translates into CASSLDGVKSTEAFF.

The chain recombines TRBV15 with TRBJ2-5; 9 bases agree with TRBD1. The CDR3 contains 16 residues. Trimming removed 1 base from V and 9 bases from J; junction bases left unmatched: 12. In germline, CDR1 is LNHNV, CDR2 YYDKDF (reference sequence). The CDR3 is CATSRGGQGSIAAQYF. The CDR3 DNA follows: TGTGCCACCAGCAGAGGGGGACAGGGCAGTATAGCGGCCCAGTACTTC.